This entry lists 14 T cell receptor beta chains sequenced from one sample in a study of T cell changes during pregnancy in multiple sclerosis. The protocol was immunoSEQ multiplex PCR, while the TCRdb copy is restricted to in-frame clones and leaves out a portion. The sample carries fewer than 65,000 clones, about 91% recorded once. Sample: peripheral blood, taken before pregnancy. These receptors were obtained from a female donor with multiple sclerosis, enrolled in a pregnancy study.

The V gene is TRBV18, the J gene TRBJ1-2; 8 nucleotides align to TRBD1. The J segment lost 6 bases and the V segment lost 5 bases, leaving 2 bases of the junction unmatched. Per the germline V gene, CDR1 is KGHSH and CDR2 is LQKENI. The CDR3 spans 12 residues. Written as DNA, the CDR3 is TGTGCCAGCTCAGTGACAGGGGATGGCTACACCTTC. Amino acids: CASSVTGDGYTF.

The chain carries TRBV5-5 and TRBJ1-3; D perhaps matches TRBD1 (5 bases). V lost 1 base to trimming and J lost 3 bases, with 11 bases between them. Germline-derived CDR1 and CDR2 are SGHKS and YYEKEE (reference sequence). The CDR3 sequence is 15 residues long. The CDR3, as DNA: TGTGCCAGCAGCTTGAGGGGTGCTTTTGGAAACACCATATATTTT. Amino acid sequence: CASSLRGAFGNTIYF.

V and J are TRBV4-2 and TRBJ1-5; D not certain. Trimming left V 4 bases short and J 2 bases short, with 18 bases between. The CDR3 covers 17 residues. Germline CDR1 and CDR2: LGHNA and YNFKEQ. CDR3 in DNA: TGTGCCAGCAGCCCTAGTGTGAGGGAACGAGGCAATCAGCCCCAGCATTTT. Its protein is CASSPSVRERGNQPQHF.

The J gene is TRBJ2-5, the V gene TRBV7-3, with 8 bases aligning to TRBD2. V lost 3 bases, J lost 2 bases, and 11 bases stayed unmatched. The CDR3 extends over 17 amino acids. CDR1 and CDR2 from the germline V gene are SGHTA and FQGTGA. In nucleotides, the CDR3 is TGTGCCAGCAGCTTGAGGTTGGGTAGCGGGACACAAGAGACCCAGTACTTC. This sequence encodes CASSLRLGSGTQETQYF.

The sample holds one count of this clone. V usage is TRBV4-3 and J usage is TRBJ2-1; 9 bases align to TRBD2. J gave up 9 bases and V 4 bases, and 19 bases lay outside the gene matches. CDR3 length: 18 amino acids. Looked up from germline, CDR1 is LGHNA and CDR2 is YSLEER. The CDR3, as DNA: TGCGCCAGCAGCCCTTCGGGGTCTCCGGGACTAGCTTTCATTGAGCAGTTCTTC. It codes for CASSPSGSPGLAFIEQFF.

This sequence joins TRBV7-2 and TRBJ2-7; D unresolved. The CDR3 consists of 11 residues. Germline CDR1 is SGHTA and CDR2 is FQGNSA. V lost 2 bases and J 6 bases, leaving 5 bases between the germline ends. The CDR3 loop reads CASSLFGEQYF. In DNA, the CDR3 is TGTGCCAGCAGCTTATTCGGCGAGCAGTACTTC.

V and J are TRBV11-2 and TRBJ2-5, with 8 positions matching TRBD2. The germline CDR1 and CDR2 sequences are SGHAT and FQNNGV. The junction had 9 bases not matched to a gene; V was cut back by 5 bases and J by 1 base. CDR3 size: 16 residues. The CDR3 nucleotides are TGTGCCAGCAGCGTTAGAGCGGGAGACCTCCAAGAGACCCAGTACTTC. Translating it yields CASSVRAGDLQETQYF.

This sequence joins TRBV2 and TRBJ2-2; D is ambiguous. Germline V gives CDR1 SNHLY, CDR2 FYNNEI. Trimming shortened V by 7 bases and J by 0 bases, and 12 bases separated the two germline ends. The CDR3 runs 15 residues. This CDR3 is CASNRVTPNTGELFF. Here the CDR3 DNA reads TGTGCCAGCAATCGGGTAACACCGAACACCGGGGAGCTGTTTTTT.

This chain uses TRBV7-9 with TRBJ2-2; tentatively, D is TRBD2 (5 bases). V lost 5 bases and J lost 0, with 7 bases in between. The CDR3 covers 14 residues. Germline CDR1 reads SEHNR; CDR2 reads FQNEAQ (reference sequence). CDR3: CASSQRTNTGELFF. CDR3 DNA: TGTGCCAGCAGCCAGCGGACGAACACCGGGGAGCTGTTTTTT.

The V and J genes are TRBV9 and TRBJ2-3; TRBD2 agrees at 8 bases. Germline V gives CDR1 SGDLS, CDR2 YYNGEE. This CDR3 is 17 amino acids long. Germline trimming cut 4 bases from V and 2 bases from J; bases unmatched to any gene: 12. CDR3 sequence (DNA): TGTGCCAGCAGCCCCGGAGGGGCTAGCGGGTTCACAGATACGCAGTATTTT. This gives the protein CASSPGGASGFTDTQYF.

As DNA, the CDR3 is TGTGCCTGGAGTGGGACAGGGATGGCTAATGAAAAACTGTTTTTT. As protein: CAWSGTGMANEKLFF. The chain combines TRBV30 with TRBJ1-4, with 8 nucleotides matching TRBD1. With 1 base clipped from V and 3 bases from J, the junction kept 4 bases outside the gene matches. CDR1 is GTSNPN, CDR2 SVGIG, per germline (reference sequence). This CDR3 region has 15 residues. The entire variable domain, with the rest obtained from reference TRBV30 and TRBJ1-4, is as follows: SQTIHQWPATLVQPVGSPLSLECTVEGTSNPNLYWYRQAAGRGLQLLFYSVGIGQISSEVPQNLSASRPQDRQFILSSKKLLLSDSGFYLCAWSGTGMANEKLFFGSGTQLSVL.

The chain uses TRBV29-1 and TRBJ1-2, with D uncertain. V gave up 6 bases and J gave up 7 bases, with 24 bases separating them. The CDR3 is 15 amino acids. Per germline, CDR1 SQVTM and CDR2 ANQGSEA. CDR3 DNA sequence: TGCAGCGTCCGCATTTCGGGTGGTTCCGAGCTTGGCTACACCTTC. It translates to CSVRISGGSELGYTF.

This clone was seen a few times. V gene TRBV4-2 combines with J gene TRBJ1-2, with 10 bases identical to TRBD1. The germline gives CDR1 LGHNA, CDR2 YNFKEQ. CDR3 size: 17 residues. The ends lost 0 bases at V and 2 bases at J; junction bases unmatched: 6. The CDR3 DNA sequence: TGTGCCAGCAGCCAAGAATTGGGGACAGGGGCGAACTATGGCTACACCTTC. This translates into CASSQELGTGANYGYTF.

The rearrangement uses TRBV7-8 and TRBJ1-2, with TRBD1 matching over 9 bases. The germline V gene has CDR1 SGHVS and CDR2 FQNEAQ. This CDR3 has 14 residues. V lost 5 bases to trimming and J lost 7 bases; unmatched junction nucleotides: 8. CDR3 coding DNA: TGTGCCAGCAGCGCCCGGGACAGGGCGGGTGGCTACACCTTC. Protein product: CASSARDRAGGYTF.